This T cell receptor (beta chain) emerged from a study of technical replicates of blood from a handful of donors (dated by TCRdb to about 2017). Spanning cysteine to phenylalanine, the CDR3 consists of 13 amino acids. Solely the CDR3 DNA is kept, with 39 bases framed from the first base. From a lookup of the germline V gene, CDR1 and CDR2 are SGDLS and YYNGEE. V lost 4 bases and J lost 8 bases, and the count of bases not matched to a germline gene is 3. The library came from the immunoSEQ multiplex PCR assay. Imported from immuneACCESS, the table was reduced by TCRdb to in-frame sequences with V and J called. These copies leave out some clones; in studies compared against another copy, an unresolved V gene accounts for under half, and the cause of the remainder is not known. The table for this sample lists 95,000 or so clones; around 96% of them were counted only once. The ten most abundant clones make up about 0.36% of the sample.

As concerns this clone: No cognate antigen has been identified for it. No base quality information exists; no much larger clone differs at one position.

Sequences were obtained from T cells isolated from PBMCs. This receptor was identified in a human donor in good health. The rearrangement combines TRBV9 with TRBJ2-1; 10 bases in the junction line up with TRBD2. The CDR3 has the sequence CASSWTSGDEQFF. The sequence in DNA is TGTGCCAGCAGCTGGACTAGCGGTGATGAGCAGTTCTTC.